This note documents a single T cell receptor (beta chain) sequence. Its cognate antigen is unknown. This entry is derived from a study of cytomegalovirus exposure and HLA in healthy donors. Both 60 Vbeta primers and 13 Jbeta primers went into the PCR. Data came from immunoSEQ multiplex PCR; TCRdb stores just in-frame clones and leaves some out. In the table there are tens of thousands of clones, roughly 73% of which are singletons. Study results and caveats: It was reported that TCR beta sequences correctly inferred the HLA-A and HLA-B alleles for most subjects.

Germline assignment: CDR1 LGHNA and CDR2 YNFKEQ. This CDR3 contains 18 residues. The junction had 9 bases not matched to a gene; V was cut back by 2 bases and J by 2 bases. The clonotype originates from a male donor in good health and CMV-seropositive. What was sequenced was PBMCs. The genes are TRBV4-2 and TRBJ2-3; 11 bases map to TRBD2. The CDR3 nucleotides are TGTGCCAGCAGCCAAAACTACCTAGCGGGGGGACTCACAGATACGCAGTATTTT. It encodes CASSQNYLAGGLTDTQYF.